This TCR beta chain was sequenced for a study of molecular identifiers for immune sequencing clone quantification. Study overall: Across replicate runs, RNA obtained from approximately 22,000 or 94,000 naive CD8 cells was divided into five, with four undergoing sequencing.

This CDR3 comprises 13 residues. V lost 7 bases, J lost 8 bases, and 21 bases lay in between. Germline assignment: CDR1 SQVTM and CDR2 ANQGSEA. Listed TCR primers and previously described methods were used for bulk TCR libraries. TCRdb reprocessed the PCR reads via MiXCR and lists one record per CDR3 protein. Among 490,000 or so distinct CDR3 sequences listed, around 23% were seen once. The naive CD8 libraries originated from between roughly 17,000 and 1,000,000 sorted cells and drew on 10%, 30% or 50% RNA. A note on this clonotype: Its antigen is undetermined.

Findings and caveats of the study: Clones carrying above 20 RNA copies accounted for over 97% of effector molecules, under 1% in naive cells.

The sample was naive CD8+ T cells from blood, with Jurkat cell RNA spiked in. Subset of the sample: FACS-sorted CD8+CD4-CCR7+CD45RA+ naive T cells. The receptor was isolated from a human donor in good health. Some libraries in this study had Jurkat cell RNA spiked in. The V and J genes are TRBV29-1 and TRBJ2-7, with unresolved D. The CDR3 protein is CSATSDKGYKQYF. In DNA, the CDR3 is TGCAGCGCTACCTCCGACAAGGGTTACAAGCAGTACTTC.